This record concerns one T cell receptor beta chain sequence. This CDR3 is 16 amino acids long. J gave up 11 bases and V 3 bases, and 13 bases lay outside the gene matches. In germline, CDR1 is MRHNA, CDR2 SNTAGT. Authors' data handling: Researchers report that nucleated cell counts were estimated from reference gene primer amplification. Produced via immunoSEQ multiplex PCR; TCRdb's table is partial and in-frame only. V, J and clone size derive from that table, while D and trimming were established from the DNA sequence. Here the sample spans hundreds of thousands of clones, around 90% being singletons. The data belong to a study of blood T cell repertoires in COVID-19. Study-wide background: T cells, B-cell-depleted T cells, or PBMCs provided the cDNA or gDNA that served as material.

The sample taken for sequencing was peripheral blood. The receptor comes from a woman aged 50 to 60 who had recovered from COVID-19. The chain links TRBV6-4 to TRBJ2-1, with 10 bases fitting TRBD2. Written as DNA, the CDR3 is TGTGCCAGCAGTGAGAACCTAGCGGGGGAGAGGAGTAAGCAGTTCTTC. It codes for CASSENLAGERSKQFF.